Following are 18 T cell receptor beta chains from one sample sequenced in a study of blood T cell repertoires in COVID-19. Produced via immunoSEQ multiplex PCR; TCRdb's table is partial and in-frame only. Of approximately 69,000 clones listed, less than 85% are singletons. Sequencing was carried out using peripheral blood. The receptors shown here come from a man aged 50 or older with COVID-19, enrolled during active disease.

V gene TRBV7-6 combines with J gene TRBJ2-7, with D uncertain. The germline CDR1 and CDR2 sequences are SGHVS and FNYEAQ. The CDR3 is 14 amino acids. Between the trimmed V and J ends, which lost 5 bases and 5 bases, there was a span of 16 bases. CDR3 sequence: CASSLQHPTHEQYF. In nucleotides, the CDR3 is TGTGCCAGCAGCCTGCAACACCCAACCCACGAGCAGTACTTC.

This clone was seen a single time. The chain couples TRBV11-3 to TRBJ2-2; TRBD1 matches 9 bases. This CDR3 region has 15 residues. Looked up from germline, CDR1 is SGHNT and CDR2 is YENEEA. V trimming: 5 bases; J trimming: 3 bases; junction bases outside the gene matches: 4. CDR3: CASSLGQGDTGELFF. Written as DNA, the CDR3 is TGTGCCAGCAGCCTGGGACAGGGCGACACCGGGGAGCTGTTTTTT.

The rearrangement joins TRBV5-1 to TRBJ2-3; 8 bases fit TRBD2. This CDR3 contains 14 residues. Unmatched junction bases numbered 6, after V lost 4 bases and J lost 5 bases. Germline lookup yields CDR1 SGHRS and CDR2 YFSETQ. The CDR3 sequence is CASSTGGAVDTQYF. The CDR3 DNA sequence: TGCGCCAGCAGCACCGGGGGGGCCGTAGATACGCAGTATTTT.

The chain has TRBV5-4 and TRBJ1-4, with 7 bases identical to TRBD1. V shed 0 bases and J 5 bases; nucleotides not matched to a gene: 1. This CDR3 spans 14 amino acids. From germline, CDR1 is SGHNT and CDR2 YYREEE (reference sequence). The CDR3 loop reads CASSLGQGNEKLFF. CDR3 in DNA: TGTGCCAGCAGCTTGGGACAGGGAAATGAAAAACTGTTTTTT.

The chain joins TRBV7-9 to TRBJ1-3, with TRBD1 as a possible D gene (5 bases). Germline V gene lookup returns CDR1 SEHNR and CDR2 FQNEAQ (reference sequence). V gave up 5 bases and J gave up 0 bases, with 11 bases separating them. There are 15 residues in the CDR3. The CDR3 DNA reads TGTGCCAGCAGCCCACGGGGGAGCTCTGGAAACACCATATATTTT. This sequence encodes CASSPRGSSGNTIYF.

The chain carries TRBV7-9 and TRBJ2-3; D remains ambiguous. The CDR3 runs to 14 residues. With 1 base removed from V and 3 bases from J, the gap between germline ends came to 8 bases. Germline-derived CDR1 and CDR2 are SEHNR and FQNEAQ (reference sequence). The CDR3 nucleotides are TGTGCCAGCAGCTTAGACGCAGTAACAGATACGCAGTATTTT. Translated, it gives CASSLDAVTDTQYF.

The chain's CDR3 is CASSQTTGHYGYTF. The CDR3 DNA follows: TGTGCCAGCAGCCAAACGACAGGACATTATGGCTACACCTTC. The rearrangement joins TRBV3-1 (or the pseudogene TRBV3-2) to TRBJ1-2; possibly TRBD1 for D (6 bases). Germline lookup yields CDR1 LGHDT and CDR2 YNNKEL (reference sequence). The CDR3 spans 14 residues. Trimming stripped 2 bases from V and 5 bases from J, with 12 bases between.

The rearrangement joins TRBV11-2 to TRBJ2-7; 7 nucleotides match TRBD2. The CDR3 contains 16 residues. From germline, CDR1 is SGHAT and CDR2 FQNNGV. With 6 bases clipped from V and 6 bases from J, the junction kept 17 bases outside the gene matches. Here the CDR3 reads CASSFLTGGPGGEQYF. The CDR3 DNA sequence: TGTGCCAGCAGTTTTCTGACGGGGGGTCCCGGGGGCGAGCAGTACTTC.

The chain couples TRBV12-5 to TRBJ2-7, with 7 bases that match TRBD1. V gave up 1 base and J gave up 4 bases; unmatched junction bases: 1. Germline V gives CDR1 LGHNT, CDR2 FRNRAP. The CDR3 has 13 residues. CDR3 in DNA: TGTGCTAGTGGTTTGGCACAGGGGTACGAGCAGTACTTC. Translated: CASGLAQGYEQYF.

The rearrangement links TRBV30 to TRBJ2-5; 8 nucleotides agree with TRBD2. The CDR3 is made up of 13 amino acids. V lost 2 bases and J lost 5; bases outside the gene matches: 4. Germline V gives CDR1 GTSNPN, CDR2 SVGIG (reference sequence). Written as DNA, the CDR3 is TGTGCCTGGAGTCGCAGCGGGGGTGAGACCCAGTACTTC. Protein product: CAWSRSGGETQYF.

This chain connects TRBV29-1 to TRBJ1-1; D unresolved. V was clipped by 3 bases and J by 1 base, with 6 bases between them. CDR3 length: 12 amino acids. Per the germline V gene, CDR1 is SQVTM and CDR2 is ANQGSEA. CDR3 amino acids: CSVENRNTEAFF. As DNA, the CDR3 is TGCAGCGTTGAGAACAGGAACACTGAAGCTTTCTTT.

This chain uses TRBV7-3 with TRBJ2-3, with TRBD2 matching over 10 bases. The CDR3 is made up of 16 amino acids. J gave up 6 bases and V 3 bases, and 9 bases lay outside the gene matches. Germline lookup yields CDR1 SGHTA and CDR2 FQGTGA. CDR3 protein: CASSLSPLAGVDTQYF. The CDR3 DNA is TGTGCCAGCAGCTTGTCTCCCCTAGCGGGGGTGGATACGCAGTATTTT.

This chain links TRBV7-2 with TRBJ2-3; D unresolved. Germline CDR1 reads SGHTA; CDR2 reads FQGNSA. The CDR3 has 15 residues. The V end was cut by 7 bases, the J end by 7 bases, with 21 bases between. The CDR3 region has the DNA TGTGCCAGCACCCACCAAACTACTGCAATACATACGCAGTATTTT. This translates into CASTHQTTAIHTQYF.

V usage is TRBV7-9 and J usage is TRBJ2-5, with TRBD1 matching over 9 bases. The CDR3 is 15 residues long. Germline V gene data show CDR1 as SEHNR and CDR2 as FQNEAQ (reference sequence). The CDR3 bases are TGTGCTACCAGCCCCCGGACAGGGGCTTGGGGGACCCAGTACTTC. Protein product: CATSPRTGAWGTQYF.

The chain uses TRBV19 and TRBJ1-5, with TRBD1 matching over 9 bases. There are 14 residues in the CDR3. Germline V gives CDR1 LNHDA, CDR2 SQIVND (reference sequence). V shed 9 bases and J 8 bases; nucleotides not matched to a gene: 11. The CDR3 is CASTPGQGGKPQHF. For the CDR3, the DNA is TGTGCCAGCACCCCGGGACAGGGTGGAAAGCCCCAGCATTTT.

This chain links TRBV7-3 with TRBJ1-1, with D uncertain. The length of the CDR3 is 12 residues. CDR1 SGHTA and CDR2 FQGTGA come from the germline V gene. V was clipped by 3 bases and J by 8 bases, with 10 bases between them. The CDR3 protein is CASSFGGGEAFF. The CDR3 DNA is TGTGCCAGCAGCTTCGGCGGCGGAGAAGCTTTCTTT.

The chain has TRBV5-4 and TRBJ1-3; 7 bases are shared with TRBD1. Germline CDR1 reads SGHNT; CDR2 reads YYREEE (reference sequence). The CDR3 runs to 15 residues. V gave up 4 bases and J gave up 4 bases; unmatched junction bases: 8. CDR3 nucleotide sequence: TGTGCCAGCAGCCCCAATACAGGGGTCGGAAACACCATATATTTT. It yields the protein CASSPNTGVGNTIYF.

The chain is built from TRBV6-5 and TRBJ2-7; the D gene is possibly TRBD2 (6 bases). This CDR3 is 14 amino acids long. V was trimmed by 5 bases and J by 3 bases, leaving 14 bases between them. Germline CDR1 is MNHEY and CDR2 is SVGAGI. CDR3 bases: TGTGCCAGCAGTATTACGGACGGGGGCTACGAGCAGTACTTC. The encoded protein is CASSITDGGYEQYF.